The 2 T cell receptor beta chains given below trace back to one sample, sequenced in a study of regulatory T cells in long-lasting Graves disease. Library construction for TCR beta used iRepertoire HTBI primers and Arm-PCR of CDR3 regions. MiXCR was run by TCRdb on the multiplex PCR reads, yielding one entry per CDR3 protein. The data contain about 620,000 distinct CDR3 sequences, 16% of them seen just once; the ten biggest clones take up about 17%. The time point here: newly diagnosed GD, antithyroid drugs for less than 3 months. RNA extracted from PBMCs served as the sequencing template. These data were also filed under a second study, of T cells in Graves' hyperthyroidism and ophthalmopathy.

The source material was peripheral blood mononuclear cells (PBMCs), sampled at new diagnosis, from a patient treated with antithyroid drugs. The receptors here all came from a woman aged 25 to 39 with Graves disease.

The table lists this clonotype with many counts. This chain connects TRBV28 to TRBJ2-7; D may be TRBD1 or TRBD2 (5 bases each). The V gene's germline CDR1 is MDHEN and CDR2 SYDVKM. Trimming shortened V by 2 bases and J by 0 bases, and 14 bases separated the two germline ends. The CDR3 covers 16 residues. The chain's CDR3 is CASSLNGAGSSYEQYF. The CDR3, as DNA: TGTGCCAGCAGTTTAAATGGGGCGGGTAGCTCCTACGAGCAGTACTTC.

This clonotype was counted many times. The chain uses TRBV2 and TRBJ1-1; D remains unclear. Trimming cost V 10 bases and J 1 base, with 16 bases left between them. The germline gives CDR1 SNHLY, CDR2 FYNNEI. This CDR3 contains 14 residues. CDR3 coding DNA: TGTGCCACCCACCGCGAGACTGGGAACACTGAAGCTTTCTTT. It codes for CATHRETGNTEAFF.